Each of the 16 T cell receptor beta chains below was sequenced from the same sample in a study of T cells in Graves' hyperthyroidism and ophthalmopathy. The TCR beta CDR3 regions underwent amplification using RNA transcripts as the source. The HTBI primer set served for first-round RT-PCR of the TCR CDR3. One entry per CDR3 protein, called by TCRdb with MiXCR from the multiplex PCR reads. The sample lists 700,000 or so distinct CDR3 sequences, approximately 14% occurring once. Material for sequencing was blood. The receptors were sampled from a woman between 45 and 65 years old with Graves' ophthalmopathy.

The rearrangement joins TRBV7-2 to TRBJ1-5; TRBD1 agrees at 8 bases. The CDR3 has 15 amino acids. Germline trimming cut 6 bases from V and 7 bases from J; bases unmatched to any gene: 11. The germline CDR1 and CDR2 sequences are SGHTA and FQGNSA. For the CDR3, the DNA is TGTGCCAGCAGTCGGCGGACAGGGTGGGACCAGCCCCAGCATTTT. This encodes CASSRRTGWDQPQHF. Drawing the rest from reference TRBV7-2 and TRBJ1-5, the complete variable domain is GAGVSQSPSNKVTEKGKDVELRCDPISGHTALYWYRQSLGQGLEFLIYFQGNSAPDKSGLPSDRFSAERTGGSVSTLTIQRTQQEDSAVYLCASSRRTGWDQPQHFGDGTRLSIL.

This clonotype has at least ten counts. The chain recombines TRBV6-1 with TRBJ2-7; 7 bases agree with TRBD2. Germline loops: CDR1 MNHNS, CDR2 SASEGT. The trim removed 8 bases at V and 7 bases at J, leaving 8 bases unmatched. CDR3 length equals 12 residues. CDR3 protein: CASSAGVREQYF. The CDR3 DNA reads TGTGCCAGCTCGGCGGGAGTCCGGGAGCAGTACTTC.

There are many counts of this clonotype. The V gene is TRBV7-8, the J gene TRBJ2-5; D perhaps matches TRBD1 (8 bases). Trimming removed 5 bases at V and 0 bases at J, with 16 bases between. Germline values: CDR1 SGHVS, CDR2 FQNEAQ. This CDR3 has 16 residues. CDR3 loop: CASSNQQGGYQETQYF. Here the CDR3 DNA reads TGTGCCAGCAGCAACCAACAGGGGGGGTACCAAGAGACCCAGTACTTC.

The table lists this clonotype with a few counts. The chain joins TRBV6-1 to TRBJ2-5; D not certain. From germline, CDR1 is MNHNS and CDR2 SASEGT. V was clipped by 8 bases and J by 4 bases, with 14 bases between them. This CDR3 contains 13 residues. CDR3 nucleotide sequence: TGTGCCAGCGGGGATTTGTGGGCAGAGACCCAGTACTTC. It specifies CASGDLWAETQYF.

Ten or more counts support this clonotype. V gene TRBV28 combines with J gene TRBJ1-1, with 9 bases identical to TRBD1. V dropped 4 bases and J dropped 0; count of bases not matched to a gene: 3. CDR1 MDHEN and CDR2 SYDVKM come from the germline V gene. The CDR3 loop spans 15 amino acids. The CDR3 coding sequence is TGTGCCAGCAGTTGGGACAGGGACCTGAACACTGAAGCTTTCTTT. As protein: CASSWDRDLNTEAFF.

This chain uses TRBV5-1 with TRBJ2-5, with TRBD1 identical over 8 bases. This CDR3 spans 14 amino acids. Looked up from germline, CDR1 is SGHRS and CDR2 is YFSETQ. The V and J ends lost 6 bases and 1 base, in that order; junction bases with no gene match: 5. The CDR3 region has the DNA TGCGCCAGCAAGGACAGGGACCTCCAAGAGACCCAGTACTTC. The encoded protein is CASKDRDLQETQYF.

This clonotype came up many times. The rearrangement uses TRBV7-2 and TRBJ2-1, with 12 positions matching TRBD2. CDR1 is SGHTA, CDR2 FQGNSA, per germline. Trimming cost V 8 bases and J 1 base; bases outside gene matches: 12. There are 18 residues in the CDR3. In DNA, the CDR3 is TGTGCCAGCCGAGGGTCTAGCGGGAGGGTTCGGTCCTACAATGAGCAGTTCTTC. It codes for CASRGSSGRVRSYNEQFF.

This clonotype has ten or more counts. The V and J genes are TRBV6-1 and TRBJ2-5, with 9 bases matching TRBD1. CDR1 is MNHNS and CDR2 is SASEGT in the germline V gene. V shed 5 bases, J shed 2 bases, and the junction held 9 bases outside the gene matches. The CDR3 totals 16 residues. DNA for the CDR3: TGTGCCAGCAGTTCCCTCACAGGGGGCCCACAAGAGACCCAGTACTTC. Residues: CASSSLTGGPQETQYF.

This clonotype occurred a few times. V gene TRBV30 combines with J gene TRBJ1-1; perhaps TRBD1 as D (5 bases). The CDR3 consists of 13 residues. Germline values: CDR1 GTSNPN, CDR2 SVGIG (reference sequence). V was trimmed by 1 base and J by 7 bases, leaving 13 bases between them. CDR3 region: CAWSGGRANEAFF. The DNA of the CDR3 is TGTGCCTGGAGTGGGGGCAGGGCGAATGAAGCTTTCTTT.

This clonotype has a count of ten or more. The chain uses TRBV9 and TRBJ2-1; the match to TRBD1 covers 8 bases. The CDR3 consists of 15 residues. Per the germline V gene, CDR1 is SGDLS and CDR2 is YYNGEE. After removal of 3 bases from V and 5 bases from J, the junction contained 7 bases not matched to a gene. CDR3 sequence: CASSEMGTGDNEQFF. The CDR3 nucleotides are TGTGCCAGCAGCGAAATGGGGACAGGCGACAATGAGCAGTTCTTC.

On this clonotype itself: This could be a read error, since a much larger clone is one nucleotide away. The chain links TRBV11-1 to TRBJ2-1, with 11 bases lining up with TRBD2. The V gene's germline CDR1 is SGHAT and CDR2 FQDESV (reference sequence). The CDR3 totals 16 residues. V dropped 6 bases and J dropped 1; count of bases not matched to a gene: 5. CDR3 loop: CASRELAGESYNEQFF. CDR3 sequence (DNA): TGTGCCAGCAGAGAACTAGCGGGAGAGTCCTACAATGAGCAGTTCTTC.

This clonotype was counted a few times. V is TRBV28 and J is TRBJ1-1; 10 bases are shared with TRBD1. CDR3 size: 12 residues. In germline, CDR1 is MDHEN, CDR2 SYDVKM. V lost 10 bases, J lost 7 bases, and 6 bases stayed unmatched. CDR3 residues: CATQGQGDEAFF. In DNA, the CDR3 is TGTGCCACCCAAGGACAGGGGGATGAAGCTTTCTTT.

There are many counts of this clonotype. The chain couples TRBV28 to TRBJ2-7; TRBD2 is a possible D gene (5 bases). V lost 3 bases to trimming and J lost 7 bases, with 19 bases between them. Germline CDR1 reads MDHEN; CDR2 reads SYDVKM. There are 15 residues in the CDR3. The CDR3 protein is CASSFTGRGLGEQYF. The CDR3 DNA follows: TGTGCCAGCAGTTTCACGGGGAGAGGCTTGGGGGAGCAGTACTTC.

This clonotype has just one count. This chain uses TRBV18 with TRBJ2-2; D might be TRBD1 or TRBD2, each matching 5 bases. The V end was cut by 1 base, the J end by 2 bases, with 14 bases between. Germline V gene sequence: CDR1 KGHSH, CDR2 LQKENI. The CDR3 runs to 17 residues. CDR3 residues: CASSPLFAGSNTGELFF. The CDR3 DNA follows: TGTGCCAGCTCACCACTGTTCGCAGGGAGCAACACCGGGGAGCTGTTTTTT.

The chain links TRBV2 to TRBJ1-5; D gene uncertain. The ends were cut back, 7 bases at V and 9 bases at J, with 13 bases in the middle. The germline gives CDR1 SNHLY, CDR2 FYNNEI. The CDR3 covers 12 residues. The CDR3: CASTEGIGPQHF. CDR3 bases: TGTGCCAGCACGGAGGGTATAGGGCCCCAGCATTTT. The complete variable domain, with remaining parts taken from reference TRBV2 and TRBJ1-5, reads EPEVTQTPSHQVTQMGQEVILRCVPISNHLYFYWYRQILGQKVEFLVSFYNNEISEKSEIFDDQFSVERPDGSNFTLKIRSTKLEDSAMYFCASTEGIGPQHFGDGTRLSIL.

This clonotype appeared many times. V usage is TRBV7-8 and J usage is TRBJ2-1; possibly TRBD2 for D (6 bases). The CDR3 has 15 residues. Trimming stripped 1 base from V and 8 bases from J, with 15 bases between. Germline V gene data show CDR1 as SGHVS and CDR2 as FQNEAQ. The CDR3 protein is CASSLELASAHEQFF. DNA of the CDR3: TGTGCCAGCAGCTTAGAACTAGCATCCGCTCATGAGCAGTTCTTC.